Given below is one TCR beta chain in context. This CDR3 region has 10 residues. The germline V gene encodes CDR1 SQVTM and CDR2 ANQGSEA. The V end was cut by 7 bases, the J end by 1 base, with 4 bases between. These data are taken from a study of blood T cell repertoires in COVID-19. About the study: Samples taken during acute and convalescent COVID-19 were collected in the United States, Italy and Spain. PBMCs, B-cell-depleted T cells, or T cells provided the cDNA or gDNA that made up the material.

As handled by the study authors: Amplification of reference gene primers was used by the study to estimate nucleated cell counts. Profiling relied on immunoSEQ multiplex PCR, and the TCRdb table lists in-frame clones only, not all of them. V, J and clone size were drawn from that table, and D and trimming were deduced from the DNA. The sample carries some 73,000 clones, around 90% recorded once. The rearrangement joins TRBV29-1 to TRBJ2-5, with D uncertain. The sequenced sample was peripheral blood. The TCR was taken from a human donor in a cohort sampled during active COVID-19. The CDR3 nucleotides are TGCAGCGCTAGCCAAGAGACCCAGTACTTC. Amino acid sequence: CSASQETQYF. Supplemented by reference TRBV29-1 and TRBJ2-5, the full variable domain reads SAVISQKPSRDICQRGTSLTIQCQVDSQVTMMFWYRQQPGQSLTLIATANQGSEATYESGFVIDKFPISRPNLTFSTLTVSNMSPEDSSIYLCSASQETQYFGPGTRLLVL.